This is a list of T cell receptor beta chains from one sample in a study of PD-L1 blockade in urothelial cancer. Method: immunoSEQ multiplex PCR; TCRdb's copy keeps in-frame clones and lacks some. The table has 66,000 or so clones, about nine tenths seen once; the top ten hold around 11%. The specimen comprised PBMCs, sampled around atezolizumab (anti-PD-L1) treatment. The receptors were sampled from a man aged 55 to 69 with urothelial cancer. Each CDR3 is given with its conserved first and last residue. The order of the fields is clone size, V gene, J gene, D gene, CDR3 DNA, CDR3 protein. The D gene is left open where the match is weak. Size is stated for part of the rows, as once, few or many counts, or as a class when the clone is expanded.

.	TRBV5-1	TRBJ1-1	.	TGCGCCAGCAGCTTGACCTGGGTACAGGGTCAGGAAGCTTTCTTT	CASSLTWVQGQEAFF
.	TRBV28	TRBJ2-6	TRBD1	TGTGCCAGCAGGGCAAGACCGGGACAGGGAGGAACTGGGGCCAACGTCCTGACTTTC	CASRARPGQGGTGANVLTF
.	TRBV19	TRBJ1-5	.	TGTGCCAGTAGTATTGGGCAGGTAAGGGGTCAGCCCCAGCATTTT	CASSIGQVRGQPQHF
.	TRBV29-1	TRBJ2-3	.	TGCAGCACCCAGGGGAATGGGGCAGATACGCAGTATTTT	CSTQGNGADTQYF
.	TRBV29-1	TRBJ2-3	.	TGCAGCGTCCTAAAGACTAGTTTTACAGATACGCAGTATTTT	CSVLKTSFTDTQYF
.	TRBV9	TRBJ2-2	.	TGTGCCAGCAGCGTAGGCGGCAGGGGGAACACCGGGGAGCTGTTTTTT	CASSVGGRGNTGELFF
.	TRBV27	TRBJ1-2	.	TGTGCCAGCAGTTTATCCAGGGTAAACTATGGCTACACCTTC	CASSLSRVNYGYTF
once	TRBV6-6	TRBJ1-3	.	TGTGCCAGCAGTCAGGGGACTGGAAACACCATATATTTT	CASSQGTGNTIYF
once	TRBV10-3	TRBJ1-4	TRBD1	TGTGCCATCAGTCCGGGACAGGGGACATCTAATGAAAAACTGTTTTTT	CAISPGQGTSNEKLFF
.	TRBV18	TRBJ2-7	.	TGTGCCAGCTCACCACCGGGCTGGGCCGGTACCTACGAGCAGTACTTC	CASSPPGWAGTYEQYF
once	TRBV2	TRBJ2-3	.	TGTGCCAGCAGACGTGGCGGCGGCTCAGATACGCAGTATTTT	CASRRGGGSDTQYF
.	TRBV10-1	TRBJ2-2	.	TGCGCCAGCAGTGAAGGGGCCTGGAAGAACACCGGGGAGCTGTTTTTT	CASSEGAWKNTGELFF
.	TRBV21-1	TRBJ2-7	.	TGTGCCAGCAGCAAAGCCAAAATAGCGGGAGGAGTATCCTACGAGCAGTACTTC	CASSKAKIAGGVSYEQYF
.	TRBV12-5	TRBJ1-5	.	TGTGCTAGTGGTTTGGGGGGGGAAGGGCCCCAGCATTTT	CASGLGGEGPQHF
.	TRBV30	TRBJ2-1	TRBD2	TGTGCCTCAAGTAGCGGGGGATACAATGAGCAGTTCTTC	CASSSGGYNEQFF
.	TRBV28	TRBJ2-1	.	TGTGCCAGCAGTCAAGGCCGCGGAAATGAGCAGTTCTTC	CASSQGRGNEQFF
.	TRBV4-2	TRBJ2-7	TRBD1	TGTGCCAGCAGCCAAGCCGGGGACAGGCACTACGAGCAGTACTTC	CASSQAGDRHYEQYF
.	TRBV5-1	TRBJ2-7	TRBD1	TGCGCCAGCAGCGTAGGACAGGCGAGCTCCTACGAGCAGTACTTC	CASSVGQASSYEQYF
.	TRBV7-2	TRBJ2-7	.	TGTGCCAGCAGCCCCGGAGGGGCCGGAAACTACGAGCAGTACTTC	CASSPGGAGNYEQYF
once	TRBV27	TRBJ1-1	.	TGTGCCAGCAGTTTCTCCCCGGGGGGGTTGAACACTGAAGCTTTCTTT	CASSFSPGGLNTEAFF
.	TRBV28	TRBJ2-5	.	TGTGCCAGCAGTGGGCCGCCCTTTCGGGAGACCCAGTACTTC	CASSGPPFRETQYF
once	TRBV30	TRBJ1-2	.	TGTGCCTGGAGTCCACGGCGGGAAAGGGATGGCTACACCTTC	CAWSPRRERDGYTF
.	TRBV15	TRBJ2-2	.	TGTGCCACCAGCAGACAGCGGTTGTCCGGGGAGCTGTTTTTT	CATSRQRLSGELFF
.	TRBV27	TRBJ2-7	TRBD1	TGTGCCAGCAGTTTCGGGACAGCCAACTACGAGCAGTACTTC	CASSFGTANYEQYF
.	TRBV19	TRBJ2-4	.	TGTGCCAGTAGTATTTCTACGGGGAAAAACATTCAGTACTTC	CASSISTGKNIQYF
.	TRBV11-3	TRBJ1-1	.	TGTGCCAGCAGCTTTGCCGGGACAAAAGCAGCTGAAGCTTTCTTT	CASSFAGTKAAEAFF
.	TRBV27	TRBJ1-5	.	TGTGCCAGCAGTTTAAGTCGACAGAACAATCAGCCCCAGCATTTT	CASSLSRQNNQPQHF
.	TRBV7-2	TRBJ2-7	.	TGTGCCAGCAGCTTACAATCCTACGAGCAGTACTTC	CASSLQSYEQYF
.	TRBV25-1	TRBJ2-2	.	TGTGCCAGCAGTTTAAGCGGGAACACCGGGGAGCTGTTTTTT	CASSLSGNTGELFF
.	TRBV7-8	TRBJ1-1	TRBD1	TGTGCCAGCAGATTTGACAGGGGGGTAACTGAAGCTTTCTTT	CASRFDRGVTEAFF
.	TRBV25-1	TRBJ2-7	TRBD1	TGTGCCAGCAGTGAATATCGGGACAGTGAGGTGCAGTACTTC	CASSEYRDSEVQYF
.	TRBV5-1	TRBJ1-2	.	TGCGCCAGCAGCTTGGGACAGGTCAAGGATGGCTACACCTTC	CASSLGQVKDGYTF
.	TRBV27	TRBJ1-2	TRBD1	TGTGCCAGCAGTTTCCGCCTACAGGGGGCCTATGGCTACACCTTC	CASSFRLQGAYGYTF
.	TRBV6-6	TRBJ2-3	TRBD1	TGTGCCAGCAGTGACAGGGCTGCAGATACGCAGTATTTT	CASSDRAADTQYF
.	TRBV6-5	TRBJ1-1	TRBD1	TGTGCCAGCAGTTACCGGGACAGGGGCGCGAAAGCTTTCTTT	CASSYRDRGAKAFF
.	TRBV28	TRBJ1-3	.	TGTGCCAGCAGTTTGGACGGGAGAAACACCATATATTTT	CASSLDGRNTIYF
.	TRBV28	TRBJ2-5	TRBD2	TGTGCCAGCAGTTTATGGGGGACTAGCGGAAGAGAGACCCAGTACTTC	CASSLWGTSGRETQYF